Each of the 20 T cell receptor beta chains below was sequenced from the same sample in a study of Ad26.COV2.S vaccination and SARS-CoV-2 variants. Sequenced by immunoSEQ multiplex PCR; TCRdb stores in-frame clones only, minus some. The repertoire holds 300,000 to 400,000 clones, with 85% to 90% as singletons. Treatment indicated: over 15 received Ad26.COV2.S at low or high dose, single or two shots; roughly five received placebo; per-sample allocation not given. The samples were gathered on day 63 after the first injection of vaccine or placebo. Material: peripheral blood, obtained in a trial of Ad26.COV2.S vaccine versus placebo. These receptors originate from a person aged 18 to 59 who received the Ad26.COV2.S COVID-19 vaccine or a placebo.

The V gene is TRBV2, the J gene TRBJ1-4; D remains ambiguous. The V end lost 7 bases, the J end lost 0 bases, and 9 bases lay between the germline ends. CDR3 length: 14 residues. In germline, CDR1 is SNHLY, CDR2 FYNNEI. CDR3 sequence reads: CASIQEPTNEKLFF. CDR3 coding DNA: TGTGCCAGCATTCAGGAGCCAACTAATGAAAAACTGTTTTTT.

DNA of the CDR3: TGCGCCAGCAGCGTTAGCGGGGGCAGGTCCTACGAGCAGTACTTC. This sequence encodes CASSVSGGRSYEQYF. V gene TRBV5-1 combines with J gene TRBJ2-7, with 9 bases matching TRBD2. J lost 1 base, V lost 4 bases, and 6 bases had no gene match. Germline CDR1 and CDR2: SGHRS and YFSETQ. This CDR3 contains 15 residues.

This clone was recorded once. The rearrangement uses TRBV30 and TRBJ2-7; TRBD2 agrees at 11 bases. The ends lost 5 bases at V and 2 bases at J; junction bases unmatched: 11. The CDR3 length is 16 residues. Germline V gene data show CDR1 as GTSNPN and CDR2 as SVGIG (reference sequence). CDR3 nucleotides: TGTGCCTGGGCTAGTCGTCCGACTAGCGGGGCCTACGAGCAGTACTTC. It encodes CAWASRPTSGAYEQYF.

The chain combines TRBV29-1 with TRBJ2-7; TRBD1 aligns across 9 bases. Germline CDR1 reads SQVTM; CDR2 reads ANQGSEA. The CDR3 runs to 13 residues. Trimming cost V 3 bases and J 7 bases; bases outside gene matches: 7. The CDR3 reads CSVEWPGQGEQYF. CDR3 sequence (DNA): TGCAGCGTTGAGTGGCCGGGACAGGGTGAGCAGTACTTC.

The chain carries TRBV18 and TRBJ2-7; tentative D call: TRBD2 (6 bases). The CDR3 loop spans 14 amino acids. V lost 4 bases to trimming and J lost 3 bases, with 13 bases between them. The germline CDR1 and CDR2 sequences are KGHSH and LQKENI. The CDR3 loop is CASSLGRGIYEQYF. The CDR3 DNA reads as TGTGCCAGCTCACTCGGACGGGGGATCTACGAGCAGTACTTC.

The genes are TRBV27 and TRBJ1-5; 10 nucleotides line up with TRBD1. This CDR3 comprises 15 residues. The germline V gene encodes CDR1 MNHEY and CDR2 SMNVEV (reference sequence). V lost 6 bases, J lost 3 bases, and 5 bases stayed unmatched. The CDR3, as DNA: TGTGCCAGCAGCGACAGGGGGCGTGTCAATCAGCCCCAGCATTTT. Translation: CASSDRGRVNQPQHF.

The V call is TRBV28, the J call TRBJ1-2; no reliable D call. Trimming removed 6 bases at V and 1 base at J, with 9 bases between. Germline V lookup: CDR1 MDHEN, CDR2 SYDVKM. The CDR3 has 13 residues. The CDR3 sequence: CASRSWGNYGYTF. In DNA, the CDR3 is TGTGCCAGCAGGTCGTGGGGTAACTATGGCTACACCTTC.

This clone was observed a single time. The chain employs TRBV9 and TRBJ2-3, with TRBD2 identical over 8 bases. V trimming: 7 bases; J trimming: 6 bases; junction bases outside the gene matches: 7. Per germline, CDR1 SGDLS and CDR2 YYNGEE. This CDR3 comprises 13 residues. CDR3 sequence: CASGAGALDTQYF. CDR3 coding DNA: TGTGCCAGCGGAGCGGGGGCCTTGGATACGCAGTATTTT.

The CDR3 region is CASSQDWTSGGPETQYF. The DNA of the CDR3 is TGCGCCAGCAGCCAAGATTGGACTAGCGGGGGCCCAGAGACCCAGTACTTC. This chain uses TRBV4-3 with TRBJ2-5; the match to TRBD2 covers 13 bases. The ends lost 0 bases at V and 4 bases at J; junction bases unmatched: 5. Germline V CDR1 and CDR2: LGHNA, YSLEER. This CDR3 contains 17 residues.

The CDR3, as DNA: TGCGCCAGCAGTGACGGCAGATTGGGGGGGTTCGGCTACGAGCAGTACTTC. This translates into CASSDGRLGGFGYEQYF. The rearrangement uses TRBV10-2 and TRBJ2-7; 7 bases align to TRBD2. CDR1 is WSHSY and CDR2 is SAAADI in the germline V gene. The V gene end was trimmed by 3 bases and the J gene end by 3 bases; junction bases not matched to a gene: 14. CDR3 size: 17 residues.

The gene calls are TRBV2 and TRBJ2-1; maybe TRBD2 (5 bases). The germline V gene encodes CDR1 SNHLY and CDR2 FYNNEI. The CDR3 spans 12 residues. V shed 6 bases and J shed 7 bases, with 10 bases lying between them. The CDR3 DNA reads TGTGCCAGCAGCACCCGAGGGAATGAGCAGTTCTTC. Its translation: CASSTRGNEQFF. The full variable domain, in which reference TRBV2 and TRBJ2-1 provide the parts outside the CDR3, is EPEVTQTPSHQVTQMGQEVILRCVPISNHLYFYWYRQILGQKVEFLVSFYNNEISEKSEIFDDQFSVERPDGSNFTLKIRSTKLEDSAMYFCASSTRGNEQFFGPGTRLTVL.

The rearrangement joins TRBV2 to TRBJ2-7; 7 bases align to TRBD1. Per germline, CDR1 SNHLY and CDR2 FYNNEI. The ends lost 3 bases at V and 0 bases at J; junction bases unmatched: 5. The length of the CDR3 is 15 residues. Here the CDR3 DNA reads TGTGCCAGCAGTGATTGGTCAGGGGGCTCCTACGAGCAGTACTTC. Residues: CASSDWSGGSYEQYF.

This chain links TRBV5-4 with TRBJ1-1, with D possibly being TRBD1 (5 bases). The germline gives CDR1 SGHNT, CDR2 YYREEE (reference sequence). There are 14 residues in the CDR3. V was clipped by 0 bases and J by 6 bases, with 12 bases between them. The CDR3 coding sequence is TGTGCCAGCAGCTTGGTAGGGGCAGGACCTGAAGCTTTCTTT. Protein sequence: CASSLVGAGPEAFF.

The rearrangement links TRBV19 to TRBJ2-3, with D perhaps matching TRBD2 (5 bases). V was shortened by 4 bases and J by 4 bases, with 6 bases between the two germline ends. This CDR3 comprises 12 residues. Germline lookup yields CDR1 LNHDA and CDR2 SQIVND (reference sequence). The CDR3 region is CASSTRADTQYF. CDR3 bases: TGTGCCAGTAGTACGAGGGCAGATACGCAGTATTTT.

This chain links TRBV27 with TRBJ2-6; 8 nucleotides align to TRBD1. The junction had 9 bases not matched to a gene; V was cut back by 2 bases and J by 0 bases. This CDR3 is 19 amino acids long. Germline V gives CDR1 MNHEY, CDR2 SMNVEV (reference sequence). The CDR3 region is CASSLGRGPHSSGANVLTF. Written as DNA, the CDR3 is TGTGCCAGCAGTTTAGGCAGGGGGCCCCACAGCTCTGGGGCCAACGTCCTGACTTTC.

The J gene is TRBJ1-1, the V gene TRBV30, with D perhaps TRBD1 (5 bases). V lost 6 bases, J lost 7 bases, and 18 bases lay in between. The CDR3 covers 13 residues. CDR1 and CDR2 (germline): GTSNPN, SVGIG (reference sequence). The CDR3: CACRDLITGEAFF. The DNA of the CDR3 is TGTGCCTGCCGAGACCTAATTACAGGTGAAGCTTTCTTT.

The chain has TRBV5-6 and TRBJ1-5, with 11 bases fitting TRBD1. The CDR3 has 14 amino acids. The germline gives CDR1 SGHDT, CDR2 YYEEEE. J lost 6 bases, V lost 2 bases, and 1 base had no gene match. CDR3 region: CASSLGQGAQPQHF. CDR3 nucleotide sequence: TGTGCCAGCAGCTTAGGACAGGGGGCTCAGCCCCAGCATTTT.

The CDR3 DNA follows: TGTGCCAGCAGCGTAGAGGGAACATTAGAAGGGGGGGATGACAATCAGCCCCAGCATTTT. Translated, it gives CASSVEGTLEGGDDNQPQHF. The rearrangement links TRBV9 to TRBJ1-5, with a weak D call TRBD1 (6 bases). The CDR3 runs to 20 residues. Germline V gene lookup returns CDR1 SGDLS and CDR2 YYNGEE. Trimming removed 0 bases from V and 3 bases from J, with 25 bases in between. The variable domain in full, with the rest retrieved from reference TRBV9 and TRBJ1-5, is DSGVTQTPKHLITATGQRVTLRCSPRSGDLSVYWYQQSLDQGLQFLIQYYNGEERAKGNILERFSAQQFPDLHSELNLSSLELGDSALYFCASSVEGTLEGGDDNQPQHFGDGTRLSIL.

The CDR3 DNA is TGTGCTAGTGGTTTGCCCCCCGACAGGGGGTATGGCTACACCTTC. Amino acids: CASGLPPDRGYGYTF. This chain uses TRBV12-5 with TRBJ1-2; 9 bases agree with TRBD1. After removal of 2 bases from V and 5 bases from J, the junction contained 6 bases not matched to a gene. Germline values: CDR1 LGHNT, CDR2 FRNRAP. The CDR3 spans 15 residues.

In its sample, this clone was seen many times. V gene TRBV6-5 combines with J gene TRBJ2-7; possible D gene TRBD1, 6 bases. Trimming left V 6 bases short and J 2 bases short, with 11 bases between. Germline lookup yields CDR1 MNHEY and CDR2 SVGAGI. The CDR3 spans 13 residues. The CDR3 DNA follows: TGTGCCAGCAGACGACAGGTAACCTACGAGCAGTACTTC. This sequence encodes CASRRQVTYEQYF.